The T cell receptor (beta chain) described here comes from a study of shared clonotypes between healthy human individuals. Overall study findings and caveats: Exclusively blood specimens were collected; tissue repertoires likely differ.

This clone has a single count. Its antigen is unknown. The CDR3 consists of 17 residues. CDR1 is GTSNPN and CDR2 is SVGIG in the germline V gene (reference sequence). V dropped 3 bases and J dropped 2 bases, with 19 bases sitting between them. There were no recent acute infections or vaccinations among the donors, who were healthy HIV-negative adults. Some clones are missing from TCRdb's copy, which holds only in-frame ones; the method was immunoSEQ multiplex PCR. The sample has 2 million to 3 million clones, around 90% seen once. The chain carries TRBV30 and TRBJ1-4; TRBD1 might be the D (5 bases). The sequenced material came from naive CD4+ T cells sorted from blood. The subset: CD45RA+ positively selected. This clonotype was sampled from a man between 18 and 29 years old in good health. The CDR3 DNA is TGTGCCTGGAGGGCGATAGGTTTAGGGGTCACTAATGAAAAACTGTTTTTT. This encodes CAWRAIGLGVTNEKLFF. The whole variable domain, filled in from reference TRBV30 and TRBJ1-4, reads SQTIHQWPATLVQPVGSPLSLECTVEGTSNPNLYWYRQAAGRGLQLLFYSVGIGQISSEVPQNLSASRPQDRQFILSSKKLLLSDSGFYLCAWRAIGLGVTNEKLFFGSGTQLSVL.